These T cell receptor beta chains were read from a single sample in a study of blood T cell repertoires in COVID-19. Clones were sequenced by immunoSEQ multiplex PCR, and TCRdb holds only the in-frame ones, with some missing. The sample holds about 250,000 clones, more than 75% seen once. Sequenced sample: peripheral blood. All receptors come from a woman in her fifties or sixties who had recovered from COVID-19. The CDR3 runs from the conserved cysteine through the conserved F or W. Each record gives: D gene, V gene, clone size, J gene, CDR3 DNA, CDR3 protein. A D gene is named only where the DNA matches it firmly. Rows give clone size only sometimes, using once, few, many, or a class for an expanded clone.

NA	TRBV7-6	NA	TRBJ2-1	TGTGCCAGCAGCTTAGCGGCAGGGGCAGATACAATGAAGCAGTTCTTC	CASSLAAGADTMKQFF
TRBD1	TRBV2	NA	TRBJ1-5	TGTGCCAGCAGTGAAGGGACAGGGTTGGTTCAGCCCCAGCATTTT	CASSEGTGLVQPQHF
NA	TRBV9	NA	TRBJ1-1	TGTGCCAGCAGCGCCAGCAGGGGCGGGAACACTGAAGCTTTCTTT	CASSASRGGNTEAFF
TRBD1	TRBV28	NA	TRBJ1-1	TGTGCCAGCAGGGGACAGACTGAAGCTTTCTTT	CASRGQTEAFF
TRBD1	TRBV5-1	NA	TRBJ2-5	TGCGCCAGCAGCTTGGCCGCCCCCAACAGGGGTGGGCAGACCCAGTACTTC	CASSLAAPNRGGQTQYF
TRBD2	TRBV27	NA	TRBJ2-4	TGTGCCAGCGGCCTAGCGGGGGGGTCCAAAAACATTCAGTACTTC	CASGLAGGSKNIQYF
NA	TRBV7-8	NA	TRBJ1-2	TGTGCCAGCAGTAAAGAGGCTCAAAACTATGGCTACACCTTC	CASSKEAQNYGYTF
NA	TRBV10-3	NA	TRBJ2-5	TGTGCCATCAGTTTGCGGGGCCAAGAGACCCAGTACTTC	CAISLRGQETQYF
NA	TRBV6-5	NA	TRBJ1-1	TGTGCCAGCAGTTACGCGCGACGGAGTGAGACTGAAGCTTTCTTT	CASSYARRSETEAFF
NA	TRBV24-1	few	TRBJ2-5	TGTGCCACCAGTCCGGGGGGCCAGAGGACCCAGTACTTC	CATSPGGQRTQYF
NA	TRBV7-3	once	TRBJ1-4	TGTGCCAGCAGCTTTGGGACTGAAGAAAAACTGTTTTTT	CASSFGTEEKLFF
NA	TRBV19	NA	TRBJ1-1	TGTGCCAGTAGCCCATACACGAACACTGAAGCTTTCTTT	CASSPYTNTEAFF
TRBD1	TRBV7-6	NA	TRBJ2-2	TGTGCCAGCAGTCGACAGGGGGCGGTCGGGGAGCTGTTTTTT	CASSRQGAVGELFF
NA	TRBV2	NA	TRBJ2-1	TGTGCCAGCAGTGAATTCAAGGGGGTTGGGAATGAGCAGTTCTTC	CASSEFKGVGNEQFF
NA	TRBV10-3	NA	TRBJ2-2	TGTGCCATCAGAAGGGGCCCCGTCTCTACCACCGGGGAGCTGTTTTTT	CAIRRGPVSTTGELFF
NA	TRBV27	NA	TRBJ2-7	TGTGCCAGCCGACAGGACAGCCACTACGAGCAGTACTTC	CASRQDSHYEQYF
NA	TRBV4-1	NA	TRBJ1-6	TGCGCCAGCAGCCTTCAGACAGGTTTCTATAATTCACCCCTCCACTTT	CASSLQTGFYNSPLHF
NA	TRBV5-8	NA	TRBJ2-5	TGTGCCAGCAGCTTGGTGACTAGGGGATACCCAGAGACCCAGTACTTC	CASSLVTRGYPETQYF
TRBD1	TRBV4-1	NA	TRBJ1-3	TGCGCCAGCAGTACAGGGGTGGGAGACACCATATATTTT	CASSTGVGDTIYF
NA	TRBV7-5	NA	TRBJ1-5	TGTGCCAGAAGCTTAGGGGACAGGGCAAGCAATCAGCCCCAGCATTTT	CARSLGDRASNQPQHF
NA	TRBV7-9	NA	TRBJ2-2	TGTGCCAGCAGCTTAGCGCGGGGGCCTAACACCGGGGAGCTGTTTTTT	CASSLARGPNTGELFF
TRBD1	TRBV15	NA	TRBJ1-3	TGTGCCACCGGGACAGGGTCTGGAAACACCATATATTTT	CATGTGSGNTIYF
TRBD1	TRBV11-3	NA	TRBJ2-1	TGTGCCAGCAGCTTAGGGGGACAGGGGGTCTACAATGAGCAGTTCTTC	CASSLGGQGVYNEQFF
TRBD2	TRBV7-2	NA	TRBJ2-5	TGTGCCAGCAGCTTACAGCGGGGGGGGCAAGAGACCCAGTACTTC	CASSLQRGGQETQYF
NA	TRBV12-3/TRBV12-4	NA	TRBJ2-1	TGTGCCAGCAGTCTTATGGCCAATGAGCAGTTCTTC	CASSLMANEQFF
TRBD2	TRBV10-3	NA	TRBJ2-5	TGTGCCATGGGGAGTAGCGGGGCTCAAGAGACCCAGTACTTC	CAMGSSGAQETQYF
NA	TRBV18	NA	TRBJ2-3	TGTGCCAGCTCTCTCCGGGGGACCTCCACAGATACGCAGTATTTT	CASSLRGTSTDTQYF
NA	TRBV6-5	NA	TRBJ2-3	TGTGCCAGCAGTCACAGGGTTGTGGGCACAGATACGCAGTATTTT	CASSHRVVGTDTQYF
NA	TRBV28	NA	TRBJ1-5	TGTGCCAGCAGTTCCGGACAGCCTAATCAGCCCCAGCATTTT	CASSSGQPNQPQHF
NA	TRBV29-1	NA	TRBJ1-1	TGCAGCGTCTCCCGGAACACTGAAGCTTTCTTT	CSVSRNTEAFF
TRBD1	TRBV9	few	TRBJ2-7	TGTGCCAGCAGTGATGGACAGGCCTACGAGCAGTACTTC	CASSDGQAYEQYF